This is a list of T cell receptor beta chains from one sample in a study of CD8 T cells in Susac syndrome. TCRdb used MiXCR to reprocess the immunoSEQ multiplex PCR reads, holding one entry per CDR3 protein. The table lists 70,000 or so distinct CDR3 sequences, approximately 94% of them singletons. Specimen: CD8+ T cells from PBMCs. These receptors were collected from a human donor with multiple sclerosis. Each CDR3 is given with its conserved first and last residue. The D gene is left open where the match is weak. A row's size may be missing; if present it is once, few, many or a size class.

j_gene,v_gene,abundance,d_gene,CDR3nt,CDR3aa
TRBJ1-2,TRBV7-9,.,.,TGTGCCAGCAATCGGGGGGACTATGGCTACACCTTC,CASNRGDYGYTF
TRBJ1-6,TRBV3-1,.,.,TGTGCCAGCAGCCTAGAGGGCAACCTATACTATAATTCACCCCTCCACTTT,CASSLEGNLYYNSPLHF
TRBJ2-1,TRBV7-9,once,.,TGTGCCAGCCTATGGACGGCGGGGACAAACTACAATGAGCAGTTCTTC,CASLWTAGTNYNEQFF
TRBJ2-7,TRBV11-2,.,TRBD2,TGTGCCAGCAGCTCCGGACTAGCAGACTACTACGAGCAGTACTTC,CASSSGLADYYEQYF
TRBJ2-7,TRBV18,.,TRBD1,TGTGCCAGCTCACCGACCGGGACAGGGGTCTACGAGCAGTACTTC,CASSPTGTGVYEQYF
TRBJ1-2,TRBV27,.,.,TGTGCCAGCAGTTCCCCTGGGAGGAATGGCTACACCTTC,CASSSPGRNGYTF
TRBJ1-1,TRBV13,once,.,TGTGCCAGCAGCTTAGTTTCCCCGGACACTGAAGCTTTCTTT,CASSLVSPDTEAFF
TRBJ1-1,TRBV7-2,.,TRBD1,TGTGCCAGCAGCACCGGGGACAGCGGGTACATGAACACTGAAGCTTTCTTT,CASSTGDSGYMNTEAFF
TRBJ1-1,TRBV2,.,TRBD1,TGTGCCACCATAACCGGGACAGGGGGCTTTGAAGCTTTCTTT,CATITGTGGFEAFF
TRBJ2-2,TRBV27,.,TRBD1,TGTGCCAGCAGTTTACGAGACAGGGCTAGCGGGGAGCTGTTTTTT,CASSLRDRASGELFF
TRBJ1-1,TRBV6-2/TRBV6-3,.,.,TGTGCCAGCGGGCGAGCAGCCGGGTACACTGAAGCTTTCTTT,CASGRAAGYTEAFF
TRBJ2-1,TRBV6-2/TRBV6-3,.,.,TGTGCCAGCAGTTCCTCACCGACCAATGTCCAGTTCTTC,CASSSSPTNVQFF
TRBJ2-1,TRBV29-1,.,.,TGCAGCGTTGGGGGTTACAATGAGCAGTTCTTC,CSVGGYNEQFF
TRBJ1-5,TRBV7-6,.,.,TGTGCCAGCAGCTTATATTGGGATCAGCCCCAGCATTTT,CASSLYWDQPQHF
TRBJ2-7,TRBV6-1,.,.,TGTGCCAGCAGGTTAGCCTACGAGCAGTACTTC,CASRLAYEQYF
TRBJ1-2,TRBV7-9,.,.,TGTGCCAGCAGCTTAGCGGAGGCTTTAAAGGGCCGAGGCTACACCTTC,CASSLAEALKGRGYTF
TRBJ2-7,TRBV5-1,once,.,TGCGCCAGCAGCTTGGTGGCAGGGTACTACGAGCAGTACTTC,CASSLVAGYYEQYF
TRBJ2-2,TRBV27,.,TRBD2,TGTGCCAGCAGTTGGCTAGCAGCGGGAGCCGGGGAGCTGTTTTTT,CASSWLAAGAGELFF
TRBJ2-3,TRBV14,.,TRBD1,TGTGCCAGCAGCCAAAACGAGGACAGGCAAAGCACAGATACGCAGTATTTT,CASSQNEDRQSTDTQYF
TRBJ1-1,TRBV29-1,.,.,TGCAGCGGGGGGGATTGGGGCACTGAAGCTTTCTTT,CSGGDWGTEAFF
TRBJ2-1,TRBV3-1,.,.,TGTGCCAGCAGCCAAGTACTAGACAATGAGCAGTTCTTC,CASSQVLDNEQFF
TRBJ1-1,TRBV3-1,.,TRBD1,TGTGCCAGCAGCCAATTTTCAGGGGGGGTGACTGAAGCTTTCTTT,CASSQFSGGVTEAFF
TRBJ1-1,TRBV7-6,.,.,TGTGCCAGCAGCCCGAGGTCCTTTGGGAACACTGAAGCTTTCTTT,CASSPRSFGNTEAFF
TRBJ2-3,TRBV30,.,TRBD1,TGTGCCTGGAGTAAGGGGACAGGGAATTGGATGGATACGCAGTATTTT,CAWSKGTGNWMDTQYF
TRBJ1-2,TRBV12-3/TRBV12-4,.,TRBD1,TGTGCCAGCAGTTTAGCACAGGGGCCTTCCGGCTACACCTTC,CASSLAQGPSGYTF
TRBJ2-7,TRBV27,.,TRBD2,TGTGCCAGCAGTACACTAGCGGGAGAATTCTACGAGCAGTACTTC,CASSTLAGEFYEQYF
TRBJ1-5,TRBV19,.,.,TGTGCCAGTAGTATAATCTACAGGGGCAATCAGCCCCAGCATTTT,CASSIIYRGNQPQHF
TRBJ2-2,TRBV12-3/TRBV12-4,.,.,TGTGCCAGCAGTTTGGACTGGCGAAGCGGGGAGCTGTTTTTT,CASSLDWRSGELFF
TRBJ2-6,TRBV12-3/TRBV12-4,.,TRBD2,TGTGCCAGCAGTTTTTGGCCTCGTGCGGGGGACTTCTCTGGGGCCAACGTCCTGACTTTC,CASSFWPRAGDFSGANVLTF
TRBJ2-7,TRBV27,.,TRBD1,TGTGCCAGCAGTTTGAGACAGGGAATGCACGAGCAGTACTTC,CASSLRQGMHEQYF
TRBJ2-7,TRBV4-1,.,TRBD1,TGCGCCAGCAGCCAAAGACAGGGAATCGACGAGCAGTACTTC,CASSQRQGIDEQYF
TRBJ1-1,TRBV18,.,TRBD1,TGTGCCAGCTCACCTAACACAGGGGGCCTTATGAACACTGAAGCTTTCTTT,CASSPNTGGLMNTEAFF
TRBJ2-2,TRBV5-6,.,.,TGTGCCAGCAGCTTGGGCGGACATGGGGAGCTGTTTTTT,CASSLGGHGELFF
TRBJ1-2,TRBV7-2,.,.,TGTGCCAGCAGCTTAGCTACCACTACGAACTATGGCTACACCTTC,CASSLATTTNYGYTF
TRBJ1-6,TRBV6-2/TRBV6-3,.,TRBD1,TGTGCCAGCAGTTCCGGGACAGGGGCGTCACCCCTCCACTTT,CASSSGTGASPLHF
TRBJ2-1,TRBV7-2,.,TRBD1,TGTGCCAGCAGCCAAGACAGGGGGGACTACAATGAGCAGTTCTTC,CASSQDRGDYNEQFF
TRBJ2-7,TRBV6-2/TRBV6-3,.,.,TGTGCCAGCAGTCTCGGGCCCCTGAGGACCCACGAGCAGTACTTC,CASSLGPLRTHEQYF
TRBJ2-1,TRBV9,.,.,TGTGCCAGCAGCGTAGCCCCACTACAGGGATGGAATGAGCAGTTCTTC,CASSVAPLQGWNEQFF
TRBJ1-1,TRBV30,.,TRBD1,TGTGCCTGGAGTGTAAAACCGGGACAGGGGGAAGAGGACTATGAAGCTTTCTTT,CAWSVKPGQGEEDYEAFF
TRBJ2-7,TRBV4-1,.,.,TGCGCCAGCAGCCAAGAGGGGCGCGGCTACTCCTACGAGCAGTACTTC,CASSQEGRGYSYEQYF
TRBJ2-3,TRBV5-1,.,TRBD1,TGCGCCAGCAGCGGGTGGACAGGGGCCCTTACAGATACGCAGTATTTT,CASSGWTGALTDTQYF
TRBJ2-3,TRBV9,.,.,TGTGCCAGCAGCCCCCTCAGTCATACGCAGTATTTT,CASSPLSHTQYF